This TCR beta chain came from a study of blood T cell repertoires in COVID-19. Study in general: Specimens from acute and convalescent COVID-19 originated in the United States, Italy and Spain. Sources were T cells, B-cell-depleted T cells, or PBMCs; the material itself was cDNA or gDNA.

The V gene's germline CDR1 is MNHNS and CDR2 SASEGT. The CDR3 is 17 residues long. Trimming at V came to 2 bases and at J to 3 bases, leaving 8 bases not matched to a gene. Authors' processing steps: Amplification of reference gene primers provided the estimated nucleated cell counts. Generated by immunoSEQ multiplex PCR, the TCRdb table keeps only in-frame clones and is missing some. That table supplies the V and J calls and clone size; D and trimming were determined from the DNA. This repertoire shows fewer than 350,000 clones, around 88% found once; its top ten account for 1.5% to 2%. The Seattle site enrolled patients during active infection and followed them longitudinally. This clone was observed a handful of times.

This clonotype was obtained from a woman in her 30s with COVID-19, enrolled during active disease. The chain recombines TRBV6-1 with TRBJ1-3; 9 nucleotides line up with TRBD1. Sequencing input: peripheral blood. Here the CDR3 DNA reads TGTGCCAGCAGTGAATTGGCTGGGACAGGGATTGGAAACACCATATATTTT. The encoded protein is CASSELAGTGIGNTIYF.